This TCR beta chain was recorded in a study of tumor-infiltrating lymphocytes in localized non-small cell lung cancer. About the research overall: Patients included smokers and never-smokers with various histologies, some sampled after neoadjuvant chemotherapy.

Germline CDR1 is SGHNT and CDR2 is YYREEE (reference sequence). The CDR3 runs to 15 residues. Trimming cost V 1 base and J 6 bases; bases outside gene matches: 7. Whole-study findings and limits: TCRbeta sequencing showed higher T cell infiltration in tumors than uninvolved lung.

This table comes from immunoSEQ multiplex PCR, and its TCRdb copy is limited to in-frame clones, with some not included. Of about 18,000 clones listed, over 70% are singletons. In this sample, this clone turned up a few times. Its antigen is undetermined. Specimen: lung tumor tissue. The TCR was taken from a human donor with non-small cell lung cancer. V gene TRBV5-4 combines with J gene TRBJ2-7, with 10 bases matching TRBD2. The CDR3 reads CASSLRASGSLEQYF. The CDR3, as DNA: TGTGCCAGCAGCTTGAGGGCTAGCGGGAGCCTCGAGCAGTACTTC.